A single TCR beta chain is shown here with its context. The V gene's germline CDR1 is MDHEN and CDR2 SYDVKM. CDR3 length: 13 residues. The V end lost 11 bases, the J end lost 5 bases, and 16 bases lay between the germline ends. Method: immunoSEQ multiplex PCR; TCRdb's copy keeps in-frame clones and lacks some. The sample includes hundreds of thousands of clones, about 74% of them seen just once. The data originate from a study of shared clonotypes between healthy human individuals. The chain joins TRBV28 to TRBJ2-4; possible D gene TRBD1, 6 bases. This TCR derives from a woman aged 40-49 years in good health. Some clones in this sample may be carry-over from other donors' samples. Material for sequencing was PBMCs. CDR3 nucleotides: TGTGCCGTCAACGAGGGGGTTGAAAACATTCAGTACTTC. Its translation: CAVNEGVENIQYF.